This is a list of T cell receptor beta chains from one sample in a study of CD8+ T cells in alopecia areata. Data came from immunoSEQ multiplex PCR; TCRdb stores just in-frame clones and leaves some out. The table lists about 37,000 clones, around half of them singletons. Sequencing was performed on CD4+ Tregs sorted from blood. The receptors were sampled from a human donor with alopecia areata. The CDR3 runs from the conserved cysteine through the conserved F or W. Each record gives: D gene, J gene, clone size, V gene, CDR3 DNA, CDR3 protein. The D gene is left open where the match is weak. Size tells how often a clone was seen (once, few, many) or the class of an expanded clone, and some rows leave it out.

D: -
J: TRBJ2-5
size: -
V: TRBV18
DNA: TGTGCCAGCTCACCACTGCGAGGGGTCCAAGAGACCCAGTACTTC
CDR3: CASSPLRGVQETQYF

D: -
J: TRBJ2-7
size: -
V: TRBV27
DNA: TGTGCCAGCAGTTATGCCTTGGGGGGCGAGCAGTACTTC
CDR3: CASSYALGGEQYF

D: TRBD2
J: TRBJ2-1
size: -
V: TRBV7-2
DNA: TGTGCCAGCAGCTTACAATCTAGCGGCCCGAGCTCCTACAATGAGCAGTTCTTC
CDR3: CASSLQSSGPSSYNEQFF

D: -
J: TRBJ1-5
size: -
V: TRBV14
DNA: TGTGCCAGCAGCCAAGGGGCTCAGCCCCAGCATTTT
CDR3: CASSQGAQPQHF

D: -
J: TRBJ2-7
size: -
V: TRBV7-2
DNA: TGTGCCAGCAGCTTACGGGCGGGCCGCTACGAGCAGTACTTC
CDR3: CASSLRAGRYEQYF

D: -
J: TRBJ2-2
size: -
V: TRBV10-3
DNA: TGTGCCATCAGTGAGACCAACACCGGGGAGCTGTTTTTT
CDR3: CAISETNTGELFF

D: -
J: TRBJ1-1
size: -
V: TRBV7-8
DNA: TGTGCCAGCAGCTTAGGGGGCAGGGTTGAAGCTTTCTTT
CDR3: CASSLGGRVEAFF

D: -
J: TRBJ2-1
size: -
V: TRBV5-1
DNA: TGCGCCAGCAGCATAAAGGTGCTAGAGATCAATGAGCAGTTCTTC
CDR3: CASSIKVLEINEQFF

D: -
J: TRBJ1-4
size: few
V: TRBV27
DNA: TGTGCCAGCAGTCTACTGACCTCGGACAGTCCAAATGAAAAACTGTTTTTT
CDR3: CASSLLTSDSPNEKLFF

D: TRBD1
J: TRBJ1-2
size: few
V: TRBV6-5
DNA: TGTGCCAGCAGACTCGGACAGGGTTATGGCTACACCTTC
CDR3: CASRLGQGYGYTF

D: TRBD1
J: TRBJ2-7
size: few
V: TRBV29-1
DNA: TGCAGCGTGTTACAGGGGAACGGGTTCGAGCAGTACTTC
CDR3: CSVLQGNGFEQYF

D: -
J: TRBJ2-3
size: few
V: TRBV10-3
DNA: TGTGCCATCCGGGCCGTTAGCACAGATACGCAGTATTTT
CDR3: CAIRAVSTDTQYF

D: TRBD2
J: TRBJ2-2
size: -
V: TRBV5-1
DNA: TGCGCCAGCAGCTTGGTTGGACTAGCGGGAGGGTTGGTGAACACCGGGGAGCTGTTTTTT
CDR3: CASSLVGLAGGLVNTGELFF

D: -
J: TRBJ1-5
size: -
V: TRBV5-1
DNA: TGCGCCAGCAGTTCTGACAGTGATAGCAATCAGCCCCAGCATTTT
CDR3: CASSSDSDSNQPQHF

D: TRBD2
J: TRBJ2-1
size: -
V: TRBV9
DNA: TGTGCCAGCAGCGTAGCTAGCGGGAGGGCGAGCTCCTACAATGAGCAGTTCTTC
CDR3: CASSVASGRASSYNEQFF

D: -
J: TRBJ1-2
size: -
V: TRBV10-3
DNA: TGTGCCATCAACCAATTCAAGGCTTCTTATGGCTACACCTTC
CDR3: CAINQFKASYGYTF

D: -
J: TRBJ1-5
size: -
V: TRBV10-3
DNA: TGTGCCATCAGTTTCGGGCTCCGGGACAATCAGCCCCAGCATTTT
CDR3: CAISFGLRDNQPQHF

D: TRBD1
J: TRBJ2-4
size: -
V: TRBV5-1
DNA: TGCGCCAGCAGCTTCGGGACAGGGCTAGCCAAAAACATTCAGTACTTC
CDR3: CASSFGTGLAKNIQYF

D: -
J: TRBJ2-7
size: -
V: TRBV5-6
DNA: TGTGCCAGCAGCTTGAGCAGGTTCTACGAGCAGTACTTC
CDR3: CASSLSRFYEQYF

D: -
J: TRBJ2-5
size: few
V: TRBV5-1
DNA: TGCGCCAGCAGCGCTGCCGGGACCCTTCAAGAGACCCAGTACTTC
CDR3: CASSAAGTLQETQYF

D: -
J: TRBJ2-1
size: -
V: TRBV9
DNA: TGTGCCAGCAGCGTAATCGGGACGGTCTACAATGAGCAGTTCTTC
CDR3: CASSVIGTVYNEQFF

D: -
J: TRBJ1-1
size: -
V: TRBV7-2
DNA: TGTGCCAGCAGCTTAATGGGCACTGAAGCTTTCTTT
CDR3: CASSLMGTEAFF

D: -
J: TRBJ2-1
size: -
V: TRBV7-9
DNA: TGTGCCAGCAGCTTAGAATCTAGCGCCGTATCCTACAATGAGCAGTTCTTC
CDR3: CASSLESSAVSYNEQFF

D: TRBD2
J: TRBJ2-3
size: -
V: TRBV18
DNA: TGTGCCAGCTCACCACGACAGGGAGGGACTAGCAGCACAGATACGCAGTATTTT
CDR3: CASSPRQGGTSSTDTQYF

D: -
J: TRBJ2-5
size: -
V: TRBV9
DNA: TGTGCCAGCAGCGTAGGACGGCGGATACCCAAAGAGACCCAGTACTTC
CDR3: CASSVGRRIPKETQYF

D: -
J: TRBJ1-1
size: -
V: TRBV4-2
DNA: TGTGCCAGCAGCCAAAGCTTCAACACTGAAGCTTTCTTT
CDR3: CASSQSFNTEAFF

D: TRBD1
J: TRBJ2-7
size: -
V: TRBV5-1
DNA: TGCGCCAGCAGCTACCGGACAGGGGCCCTTTACGAGCAGTACTTC
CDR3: CASSYRTGALYEQYF

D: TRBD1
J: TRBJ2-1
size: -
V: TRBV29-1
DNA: TGCAGCGTTGGCAGGGGGAATGAGCAGTTCTTC
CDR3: CSVGRGNEQFF

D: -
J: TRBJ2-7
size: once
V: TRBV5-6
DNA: TGTGCCAGCTCCCGCCAGGGAGGACACGAGCAGTACTTC
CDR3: CASSRQGGHEQYF

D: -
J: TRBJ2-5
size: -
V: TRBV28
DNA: TGTGCCAGCAGTTCCCTTGTCCCGGGACGGGAGACCCAGTACTTC
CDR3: CASSSLVPGRETQYF

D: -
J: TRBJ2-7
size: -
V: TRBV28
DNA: TGTGCCAGCAGTTTGAGAGGGCCCGGCTGGAGCTCCTACGAGCAGTACTTC
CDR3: CASSLRGPGWSSYEQYF

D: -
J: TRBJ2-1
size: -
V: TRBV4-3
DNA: TGCGCCAGCAGCCAAGATGGGCTCGGGACTCACAATGAGCAGTTCTTC
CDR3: CASSQDGLGTHNEQFF

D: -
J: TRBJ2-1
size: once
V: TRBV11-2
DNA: TGTGCCAGCAGCTTACAGGGTAATGAGCAGTTCTTC
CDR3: CASSLQGNEQFF

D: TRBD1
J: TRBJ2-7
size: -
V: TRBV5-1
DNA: TGCGCCAGCAGCGTAAACCCGACAGGGAGCGAGCAGTACTTC
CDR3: CASSVNPTGSEQYF

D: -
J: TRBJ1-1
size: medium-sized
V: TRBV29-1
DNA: TGCAGCGTTGACTCGCCTTTAGTTGAAGCTTTCTTT
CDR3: CSVDSPLVEAFF

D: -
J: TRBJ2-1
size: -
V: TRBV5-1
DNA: TGCGCCAGCAGCTACCGGGACTCTTACAATGAGCAGTTCTTC
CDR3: CASSYRDSYNEQFF

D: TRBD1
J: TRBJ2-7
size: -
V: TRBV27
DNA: TGTGCCAGCAGTATTGCAGGGGGCGCGTACTACGAGCAGTACTTC
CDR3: CASSIAGGAYYEQYF

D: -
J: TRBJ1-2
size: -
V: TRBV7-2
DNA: TGTGCCAGCAGCTTAGGTTATGACAGGATTAACTATGGCTACACCTTC
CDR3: CASSLGYDRINYGYTF

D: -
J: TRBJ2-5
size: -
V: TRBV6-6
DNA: TGTGCCAGCAGTCCCCACTGGAAACAAGAGACCCAGTACTTC
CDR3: CASSPHWKQETQYF

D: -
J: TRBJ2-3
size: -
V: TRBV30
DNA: TGTGCCTGGGATATGGGACACCAGCCAGATACGCAGTATTTT
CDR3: CAWDMGHQPDTQYF

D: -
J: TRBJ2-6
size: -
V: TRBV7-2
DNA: TGTGCCAGCAGCGCCTCTGGGGCCAACGTCCTGACTTTC
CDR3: CASSASGANVLTF

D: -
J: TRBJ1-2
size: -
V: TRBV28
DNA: TGTGCCAGTACACTTGCTAACTATGGCTACACCTTC
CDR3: CASTLANYGYTF

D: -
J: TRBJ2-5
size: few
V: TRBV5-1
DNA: TGCGCCAGCAGGTGGACGGGTTCAGAGACCCAGTACTTC
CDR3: CASRWTGSETQYF

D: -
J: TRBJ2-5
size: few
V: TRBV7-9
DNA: TGTGCCAGCGTCGCCCCGGAAGAGACCCAGTACTTC
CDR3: CASVAPEETQYF

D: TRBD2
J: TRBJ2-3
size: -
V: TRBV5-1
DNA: TGCGCCAGCAGCTTTAGCGGGAGTGAGCTAAATACGCAGTATTTT
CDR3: CASSFSGSELNTQYF

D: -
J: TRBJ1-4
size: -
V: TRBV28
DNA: TGTGCCAGCAGTTCCCTGGGGGAATGGAGTGAAAAACTGTTTTTT
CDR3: CASSSLGEWSEKLFF

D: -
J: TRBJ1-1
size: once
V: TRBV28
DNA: TGTGCCAGCAGTAAGTTGAGGGCTTTCTTT
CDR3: CASSKLRAFF

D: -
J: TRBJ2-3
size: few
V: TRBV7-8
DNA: TGTGCCAGCAGAAGGACCACAGATACGCAGTATTTT
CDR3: CASRRTTDTQYF

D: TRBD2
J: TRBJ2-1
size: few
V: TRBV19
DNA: TGTGCCAGTAGTACTATAGCGGGGACGGTGGGGAATGAGCAGTTCTTC
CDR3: CASSTIAGTVGNEQFF